Presented here are 3 T cell receptor beta chains from one specimen sequenced in a study of T-cell memory formation after mild COVID-19. One entry per CDR3 protein, called by TCRdb with MiXCR from the 5' RACE reads. This table holds 200,000 to 250,000 distinct CDR3 sequences, more than 25% found once. Sequences were obtained from PBMCs or a T cell subset sorted from them (not recorded which). The source is an adult woman who had mild COVID-19 (a few samples of this study predate the infection). Cell type and time point are not known.

V is TRBV7-8 and J is TRBJ2-4; D gene unclear. The CDR3 is 12 amino acids. Trimming took 4 bases from V and 9 from J, leaving 10 bases between them. CDR1 and CDR2 (germline): SGHVS, FQNEAQ. CDR3 in DNA: TGTGCCAGCAGCTCCCCGGGTCCCATTCAGTACTTC. Translating it yields CASSSPGPIQYF.

The chain links TRBV18 to TRBJ2-3, with TRBD1 matching over 7 bases. This CDR3 contains 16 residues. Germline trimming cut 3 bases from V and 1 base from J; bases unmatched to any gene: 7. Per the germline V gene, CDR1 is KGHSH and CDR2 is LQKENI. CDR3 DNA sequence: TGTGCCAGCTCACCCAACAGGGGTGGTGGCACAGATACGCAGTATTTT. Its protein product is CASSPNRGGGTDTQYF.

This clonotype was counted only a few times. V gene TRBV10-3 combines with J gene TRBJ1-2; 8 bases are shared with TRBD1. The CDR3 contains 13 residues. J was trimmed by 13 bases and V by 4 bases; bases with no gene match: 11. Germline V gives CDR1 ENHRY, CDR2 SYGVKD. CDR3 sequence reads: CAISAQGGVEVTF. The CDR3 nucleotides read TGTGCCATCAGTGCACAGGGGGGCGTTGAGGTCACCTTC.